This entry concerns a single T cell receptor (beta chain). The antigen is unknown. V gave up 4 bases and J gave up 14 bases, with 14 bases separating them. This CDR3 has 12 amino acids. Germline loops: CDR1 MNHNY, CDR2 SVGAGI (reference sequence). The data are from a study of follicular helper T cells after annual influenza vaccination. Study as a whole: For some subjects, blood spans the 2013-2014, 2014-2015 and 2015-2016 annual vaccinations.

Study-level findings and limits: Productive TCRB sequences came from only about 9-20% of cells.

Time point given: 2015-2016 season, pre-vaccination. Adults were given seasonal inactivated influenza vaccine, and blood CD4 subsets were sorted before and after vaccination. TCRdb's copy holds only in-frame clones and misses some; the assay was immunoSEQ multiplex PCR. The sample comprises around 4,800 clones, approximately 83% of which are singletons, and approximately 2% rests with the top ten. Material: CXCR5+ CD38- circulating T follicular helper cells from blood, obtained on the day of influenza vaccination. The subset here: circulating Tfh, non-naive CD4+CXCR5+PD-1+ (ICOS+CD38+ or ICOS-CD38-). The gene calls are TRBV6-6 and TRBJ1-4; D may be TRBD1 (5 bases). This clonotype originated in an adult who received the influenza vaccine. CDR3 protein: CASSSWDPNLFF. The CDR3 nucleotides read TGTGCCAGCAGTTCGTGGGACCCCAATCTGTTTTTT.